A single sample is the source of the 22 T cell receptor beta chains below, sequenced in a study of Graves' ophthalmopathy and Graves' hyperthyroidism. RNA transcripts served as template for amplifying TCR beta CDR3 sequences. The first round was an RT-PCR with HTBI primers, and the second round was a multiplex PCR. TCRdb recomputed calls from the multiplex PCR reads with MiXCR, one row per CDR3 protein. The table records just over 400,000 distinct CDR3 sequences, more than 20% of them present only once. The sequenced material came from peripheral blood. The origin of the receptors is a woman aged 18-29 years with stable Graves' hyperthyroidism.

This clonotype occurred many times. This sequence joins TRBV11-2 and TRBJ2-7, with D tentatively TRBD2 (5 bases). In germline, CDR1 is SGHAT, CDR2 FQNNGV. The V gene lost 4 bases and the J gene lost 7 bases, with 17 bases spanning the gap. The CDR3 has 14 residues. This CDR3 is CASSSHPSGEEQYF. In DNA, the CDR3 is TGTGCCAGCAGCTCCCACCCCTCCGGGGAAGAGCAGTACTTC. The whole variable domain, filled in from reference TRBV11-2 and TRBJ2-7, reads EAGVAQSPRYKIIEKRQSVAFWCNPISGHATLYWYQQILGQGPKLLIQFQNNGVVDDSQLPKDRFSAERLKGVDSTLKIQPAKLEDSAVYLCASSSHPSGEEQYFGPGTRLTVT.

CDR3 region: CAQWLIGASISQHF. The CDR3 region has the DNA TGTGCCCAGTGGTTGATTGGGGCGTCGATCAGCCAGCATTTT. The rearrangement links TRBV10-3 to TRBJ1-5; D is possibly TRBD1 (5 bases). This CDR3 contains 14 residues. V lost 11 bases and J lost 12, with 26 bases in between. CDR1 is ENHRY, CDR2 SYGVKD, per germline.

The table lists this clonotype with many counts. The chain combines TRBV7-2 with TRBJ2-5, with 7 nucleotides matching TRBD2. This CDR3 spans 15 amino acids. CDR1 and CDR2 (germline): SGHTA, FQGNSA. V dropped 4 bases and J dropped 5; count of bases not matched to a gene: 10. The CDR3 reads CASSSRRAGAETQYF. In DNA, the CDR3 is TGTGCCAGCAGCTCACGCCGGGCGGGAGCTGAGACCCAGTACTTC.

This clonotype was detected ten times or more. The chain couples TRBV29-1 to TRBJ2-5; the D gene is possibly TRBD2 (6 bases). The V end was cut by 7 bases, the J end by 1 base, with 16 bases between. CDR1 is SQVTM, CDR2 ANQGSEA, per germline. The CDR3 consists of 14 residues. CDR3: CSAKGGGAQETQYF. The CDR3 DNA follows: TGCAGCGCCAAAGGAGGAGGGGCCCAAGAGACCCAGTACTTC.

This clonotype was recorded at least ten times. V gene TRBV6-5 combines with J gene TRBJ2-7; D remains ambiguous. The CDR3 sequence is 15 residues long. The V and J ends lost 0 bases and 0 bases respectively, with 9 bases between them. Germline CDR1 is MNHEY and CDR2 is SVGAGI. Here the CDR3 DNA reads TGTGCCAGCAGTTACTCGAACGTGGGCTCCTACGAGCAGTACTTC. Translation: CASSYSNVGSYEQYF.

The V and J genes are TRBV7-2 and TRBJ2-7; D might be TRBD1 or TRBD2, each matching 5 bases. Germline V gene lookup returns CDR1 SGHTA and CDR2 FQGNSA. The CDR3 is made up of 14 amino acids. The V and J ends lost 5 bases and 6 bases respectively, with 17 bases between them. Written as DNA, the CDR3 is TGTGCCAGCAGCCGTCCCCGGGACGCCGGCGAGCAGTACTTC. Amino acids: CASSRPRDAGEQYF.

This clonotype was recorded many times. This chain connects TRBV7-4 to TRBJ2-4; no clear D gene. CDR1 SGHVT and CDR2 SQSDAQ come from the germline V gene. The CDR3 has 16 amino acids. Trimming removed 3 bases from V and 4 bases from J, with 16 bases in between. CDR3 sequence reads: CASSLTDATRKNIQYF. CDR3 nucleotides: TGTGCCAGCAGCTTGACGGACGCGACCCGGAAAAACATTCAGTACTTC.

This clonotype was observed at least ten times. The DNA of the CDR3 is TGTGCCAGTAGTTCCGGGACAGGGGGCCATCAGCCCCAGCATTTT. The encoded protein is CASSSGTGGHQPQHF. The chain employs TRBV19 and TRBJ1-5; TRBD1 matches at 12 bases. The CDR3 totals 15 residues. The germline V gene has CDR1 LNHDA and CDR2 SQIVND (reference sequence). Trimming cost V 5 bases and J 5 bases; bases outside gene matches: 4.

V and J are TRBV20-1 and TRBJ2-2, with D possibly being TRBD2 (6 bases). From germline, CDR1 is DFQATT and CDR2 SNEGSKA (reference sequence). V was pared by 5 bases and J by 8 bases, with 15 bases between. CDR3 length equals 13 residues. The CDR3 reads CSASDVGGGELFF. DNA of the CDR3: TGCAGTGCTTCCGACGTGGGGGGAGGGGAGCTGTTTTTT.

At least ten counts were recorded for this clonotype. The CDR3 reads CAWDLGATEAFF. CDR3 nucleotides: TGTGCCTGGGATTTGGGGGCCACTGAAGCTTTCTTT. The chain couples TRBV30 to TRBJ1-1; possible D gene TRBD1, 6 bases. V was trimmed by 5 bases and J by 4 bases, leaving 11 bases between them. The CDR3 loop spans 12 amino acids. Germline V gene sequence: CDR1 GTSNPN, CDR2 SVGIG (reference sequence).

This clonotype was counted at least ten times. The chain links TRBV4-1 to TRBJ2-7; D not resolved. Germline values: CDR1 MGHRA, CDR2 YSYEKL. Trimming pared 0 bases from V and 6 bases from J, leaving 9 bases between. The CDR3 totals 13 residues. The CDR3 bases are TGCGCCAGCAGCCAAGAGGTCAGAAGCGAGCAGTACTTC. Translated, it gives CASSQEVRSEQYF.

This clonotype was counted ten times or more. CDR3 protein: CATSDSGTNQPQHF. The DNA of the CDR3 is TGTGCCACCAGTGATTCAGGGACCAATCAGCCCCAGCATTTT. V is TRBV24-1 and J is TRBJ1-5; maybe TRBD1 (5 bases). The CDR3 length is 14 residues. V lost 2 bases to trimming and J lost 3 bases, with 7 bases between them. Germline assignment: CDR1 KGHDR and CDR2 SFDVKD.

The gene calls are TRBV6-1 and TRBJ1-1; 8 bases line up with TRBD1. The CDR3 runs to 15 residues. Germline V CDR1 and CDR2: MNHNS, SASEGT. The ends lost 4 bases at V and 6 bases at J; junction bases unmatched: 10. CDR3 sequence reads: CASSGRGLKVPEAFF. CDR3 in DNA: TGTGCCAGCAGTGGCAGGGGGCTTAAGGTTCCTGAAGCTTTCTTT.

The rearrangement uses TRBV27 and TRBJ2-7; no clear D. V lost 0 bases, J lost 0 bases, and 9 bases lay in between. There are 15 residues in the CDR3. The germline V gene encodes CDR1 MNHEY and CDR2 SMNVEV (reference sequence). This CDR3 is CASSLSLGGSYEQYF. The CDR3 DNA is TGTGCCAGCAGTTTATCCTTGGGCGGCTCCTACGAGCAGTACTTC.

Many counts were recorded for this clonotype. The chain joins TRBV7-2 to TRBJ2-7, with 7 positions matching TRBD2. V was pared by 5 bases and J by 4 bases, with 11 bases of the junction left unmatched. This CDR3 comprises 15 residues. Per germline, CDR1 SGHTA and CDR2 FQGNSA. The CDR3 bases are TGTGCCAGCAGCCCCCCGCCTAGCGGAGTTTACGAGCAGTACTTC. This gives the protein CASSPPPSGVYEQYF.

The chain couples TRBV7-2 to TRBJ2-7; 7 nucleotides line up with TRBD1. Looked up from germline, CDR1 is SGHTA and CDR2 is FQGNSA. This CDR3 has 14 amino acids. The ends lost 5 bases at V and 7 bases at J; junction bases unmatched: 11. The DNA of the CDR3 is TGTGCCAGCAGCCCCATGGCAGGGGGTAGAGAGCAGTACTTC. It encodes CASSPMAGGREQYF.

The chain is built from TRBV19 and TRBJ2-5; TRBD1 might be the D (6 bases). The germline V gene has CDR1 LNHDA and CDR2 SQIVND (reference sequence). The CDR3 has 15 residues. V lost 1 base to trimming and J lost 5 bases, with 14 bases between them. CDR3 DNA: TGTGCCAGTAGTATAGCCCAACAGGGCCTGGAGACCCAGTACTTC. It codes for CASSIAQQGLETQYF.

The chain couples TRBV12-3 or TRBV12-4 to TRBJ2-2; D may match TRBD1 or TRBD2 (5 bases each). V dropped 3 bases and J dropped 4 bases, with 12 bases sitting between them. The CDR3 loop spans 15 amino acids. CDR3 DNA: TGTGCCAGCAGTTTCGCCAGGGACGGCACCGGGGAGCTGTTTTTT. Its protein is CASSFARDGTGELFF.

This clonotype was detected many times. The J gene is TRBJ2-4, the V gene TRBV11-2, with D perhaps TRBD2 (5 bases). Germline values: CDR1 SGHAT, CDR2 FQNNGV. The CDR3 sequence is 14 residues long. The V and J ends lost 4 bases and 5 bases respectively, with 12 bases between them. CDR3 protein: CASSSLGVENIQYF. CDR3 DNA sequence: TGTGCCAGCAGCTCCCTCGGGGTTGAAAACATTCAGTACTTC.

This clonotype was seen a few times. The chain employs TRBV10-2 and TRBJ2-1, with D perhaps matching TRBD1 or TRBD2 (6 bases each). V lost 3 bases and J 6 bases, leaving 15 bases between the germline ends. CDR1 is WSHSY and CDR2 is SAAADI in the germline V gene. CDR3 size: 15 residues. CDR3 DNA: TGCGCCAGCAGTGAACGTACGGGGGCCTCCAATGAGCAGTTCTTC. This gives the protein CASSERTGASNEQFF.

This clonotype was detected many times. This rearrangement joins TRBV25-1 to TRBJ2-7; 10 positions match TRBD1. Germline CDR1 MGHDK, CDR2 SYGVNS. The CDR3 loop spans 14 amino acids. Trimming at V came to 3 bases and at J to 3 bases, leaving 2 bases not matched to a gene. In nucleotides, the CDR3 is TGTGCCAGCAGTGACCGGGACAGGGGCTACGAGCAGTACTTC. Protein sequence: CASSDRDRGYEQYF.

This clonotype has a count of ten or more. The rearrangement links TRBV7-2 to TRBJ2-5; weak D call: TRBD2 (7 bases). The CDR3 has 15 residues. The germline gives CDR1 SGHTA, CDR2 FQGNSA. Between the trimmed V and J ends, which lost 5 bases and 5 bases, there was a span of 18 bases. CDR3 nucleotide sequence: TGTGCCAGCAGCCCGTTGGGTGGGAGGGGGGAGACCCAGTACTTC. It yields the protein CASSPLGGRGETQYF.